These 25 T cell receptor beta chains originate from one sample sequenced in a study of cytomegalovirus exposure and HLA in healthy donors. The PCR ran on 60 Vbeta and 13 Jbeta primers. Method: immunoSEQ multiplex PCR; TCRdb's copy keeps in-frame clones and lacks some. The sample has about 190,000 clones; roughly 80% are singletons. Sequences were obtained from PBMCs. These receptors came from a man aged 40-50 years in good health and CMV-seropositive.

The table lists this clone with a few counts. The rearrangement joins TRBV29-1 to TRBJ1-2; D is perhaps TRBD1 (6 bases). In germline, CDR1 is SQVTM, CDR2 ANQGSEA. This CDR3 has 11 residues. Trimming cost V 7 bases and J 10 bases, with 16 bases left between them. The CDR3 DNA sequence: TGCAGCGACGGGACACCCGGGGACTACACCTTC. Translating it yields CSDGTPGDYTF. The entire variable domain, with the rest obtained from reference TRBV29-1 and TRBJ1-2, is as follows: SAVISQKPSRDICQRGTSLTIQCQVDSQVTMMFWYRQQPGQSLTLIATANQGSEATYESGFVIDKFPISRPNLTFSTLTVSNMSPEDSSIYLCSDGTPGDYTFGSGTRLTVV.

J is TRBJ1-1 and V is TRBV6-5; 7 bases agree with TRBD1. The CDR3 runs to 14 residues. V lost 2 bases to trimming and J lost 6 bases; unmatched junction nucleotides: 6. The germline V gene has CDR1 MNHEY and CDR2 SVGAGI. Here the CDR3 reads CASSYQGQFAEAFF. For the CDR3, the DNA is TGTGCCAGCAGTTACCAGGGACAGTTCGCTGAAGCTTTCTTT.

V usage is TRBV29-1 and J usage is TRBJ1-1; tentative D call: TRBD1 (6 bases). Germline values: CDR1 SQVTM, CDR2 ANQGSEA. The V end was cut by 4 bases, the J end by 1 base, with 22 bases between. This CDR3 region has 17 residues. CDR3 sequence: CSVGQVILTQQNTEAFF. For the CDR3, the DNA is TGCAGCGTTGGACAGGTGATCCTTACGCAACAGAACACTGAAGCTTTCTTT.

The chain uses TRBV4-1 and TRBJ2-7, with a possible D match to TRBD1 (5 bases). CDR1 is MGHRA and CDR2 is YSYEKL in the germline V gene. This CDR3 region has 14 residues. V was shortened by 1 base and J by 5 bases, with 12 bases between the two germline ends. The CDR3: CASSQVGVGDEQYF. The DNA of the CDR3 is TGCGCCAGCAGCCAAGTAGGGGTAGGGGACGAGCAGTACTTC.

The V and J genes are TRBV6-1 and TRBJ1-1, with 10 bases that match TRBD1. In germline, CDR1 is MNHNS, CDR2 SASEGT. The CDR3 has 15 residues. The trim removed 6 bases at V and 5 bases at J, leaving 9 bases unmatched. The CDR3 DNA reads TGTGCCAGCAGGGCTCCGGGACAGGGGCGGACTGAAGCTTTCTTT. It encodes CASRAPGQGRTEAFF.

This rearrangement joins TRBV5-4 to TRBJ2-5; a weak D match, TRBD2 (6 bases). The germline CDR1 and CDR2 sequences are SGHNT and YYREEE (reference sequence). The CDR3 totals 15 residues. V lost 1 base to trimming and J lost 1 base, with 11 bases between them. The CDR3 reads CASSLLGGAQETQYF. In DNA form, the CDR3 reads TGTGCCAGCAGCTTGCTCGGCGGGGCCCAAGAGACCCAGTACTTC.

The chain uses TRBV13 and TRBJ2-7; TRBD2 matches 8 bases. Germline V gene sequence: CDR1 PRHDT, CDR2 FYEKMQ (reference sequence). The V and J ends lost 6 bases and 6 bases, in that order; junction bases with no gene match: 10. The CDR3 runs to 14 residues. CDR3 region: CASRERGGLGEQYF. DNA for the CDR3: TGTGCCAGCAGAGAACGGGGGGGCCTGGGCGAGCAGTACTTC.

A single count supports this clone. The chain joins TRBV18 to TRBJ1-1; TRBD1 matches at 8 bases. The CDR3 runs to 13 residues. Germline V gives CDR1 KGHSH, CDR2 LQKENI. V lost 6 bases to trimming and J lost 5 bases; unmatched junction nucleotides: 5. DNA for the CDR3: TGTGCCAGCTCGCAGACAGGGGTGACTGAAGCTTTCTTT. It yields the protein CASSQTGVTEAFF.

The chain is built from TRBV29-1 and TRBJ1-6; D gene uncertain. Between the trimmed V and J ends, which lost 6 bases and 6 bases, there was a span of 15 bases. Looked up from germline, CDR1 is SQVTM and CDR2 is ANQGSEA. This CDR3 has 14 residues. The CDR3 loop reads CSVRVDTTNSPLHF. The CDR3 DNA follows: TGCAGCGTCAGAGTCGACACGACTAATTCACCCCTCCACTTT.

This rearrangement joins TRBV6-4 to TRBJ2-1; 10 bases match TRBD2. Germline CDR1 is MRHNA and CDR2 is SNTAGT. There are 17 residues in the CDR3. The J segment lost 7 bases and the V segment lost 1 base, leaving 10 bases of the junction unmatched. CDR3 residues: CASSDWGGSGGENEQFF. The CDR3 DNA reads TGTGCCAGCAGTGACTGGGGGGGAAGCGGGGGGGAGAATGAGCAGTTCTTC.

This chain uses TRBV2 with TRBJ1-4; D remains ambiguous. V dropped 4 bases and J dropped 10 bases, with 10 bases sitting between them. This CDR3 region has 12 residues. Germline V gene lookup returns CDR1 SNHLY and CDR2 FYNNEI. The CDR3 reads CASSVFRGKLFF. The CDR3, as DNA: TGTGCCAGCAGTGTGTTCCGGGGAAAACTGTTTTTT.

The chain has TRBV19 and TRBJ2-3; D gene uncertain. CDR1 LNHDA and CDR2 SQIVND come from the germline V gene (reference sequence). V was shortened by 2 bases and J by 0 bases, with 9 bases between the two germline ends. CDR3 length: 15 amino acids. The CDR3 bases are TGTGCCAGTAGTATACCTGGGCCCAGCACAGATACGCAGTATTTT. It translates to CASSIPGPSTDTQYF. Full variable domain (missing parts from reference TRBV19 and TRBJ2-3): DGGITQSPKYLFRKEGQNVTLSCEQNLNHDAMYWYRQDPGQGLRLIYYSQIVNDFQKGDIAEGYSVSREKKESFPLTVTSAQKNPTAFYLCASSIPGPSTDTQYFGPGTRLTVL.

The chain uses TRBV12-5 and TRBJ1-4; 8 nucleotides line up with TRBD1. The germline V gene has CDR1 LGHNT and CDR2 FRNRAP. CDR3 length: 14 amino acids. V was pared by 4 bases and J by 4 bases, with 2 bases of the junction left unmatched. DNA for the CDR3: TGTGCTAGTGGTTGGACAGGGATTAATGAAAAACTGTTTTTT. Translation: CASGWTGINEKLFF.

This clone was seen only once. Other DNA variants within this sample encode the same CDR3. The chain carries TRBV27 and TRBJ2-1, with 7 bases lining up with TRBD1. Germline lookup yields CDR1 MNHEY and CDR2 SMNVEV (reference sequence). V lost 6 bases to trimming and J lost 9 bases; unmatched junction nucleotides: 14. CDR3 size: 15 residues. CDR3 amino acids: CASRSPGGASGEQFF. CDR3 in DNA: TGTGCCAGCAGGAGCCCAGGGGGAGCTTCAGGTGAGCAGTTCTTC.

The J gene is TRBJ2-5, the V gene TRBV18; 7 bases line up with TRBD1. Germline trimming cut 4 bases from V and 3 bases from J; bases unmatched to any gene: 5. The CDR3 extends over 14 amino acids. Germline V CDR1 and CDR2: KGHSH, LQKENI. Here the CDR3 reads CASSREQGKETQYF. The CDR3 region has the DNA TGTGCCAGCTCACGGGAACAGGGGAAAGAGACCCAGTACTTC.

V and J are TRBV5-6 and TRBJ2-1; 8 positions agree with TRBD1. Germline-derived CDR1 and CDR2 are SGHDT and YYEEEE. Trimming removed 0 bases from V and 7 bases from J; junction bases left unmatched: 6. CDR3 length: 15 residues. The CDR3 DNA reads TGTGCCAGCAGCTTGGGTTCAGGGGGCTTAAATGAGCAGTTCTTC. Its protein product is CASSLGSGGLNEQFF. Variable domain in full (rest from reference TRBV5-6 and TRBJ2-1): DAGVTQSPTHLIKTRGQQVTLRCSPKSGHDTVSWYQQALGQGPQFIFQYYEEEERQRGNFPDRFSGHQFPNYSSELNVNALLLGDSALYLCASSLGSGGLNEQFFGPGTRLTVL.

CDR3 nucleotide sequence: TGTGCCAGCACGGGACAGGCAAGGTACGAGCAGTACTTC. Residues: CASTGQARYEQYF. This chain connects TRBV2 to TRBJ2-7, with TRBD1 matching 8 bases. This CDR3 is built from 13 residues. CDR1 is SNHLY and CDR2 is FYNNEI in the germline V gene. With V trimmed by 7 bases and J by 4 bases, 6 bases remained unmatched.

This clone turned up a few times. The chain uses TRBV18 and TRBJ2-1, with 12 bases aligning to TRBD2. Germline assignment: CDR1 KGHSH and CDR2 LQKENI. This CDR3 comprises 17 residues. V trimming: 4 bases; J trimming: 5 bases; junction bases outside the gene matches: 9. CDR3 DNA sequence: TGTGCCAGCTCACTTCTAGCGGGGGGGCCTGAGGACAATGAGCAGTTCTTC. This gives the protein CASSLLAGGPEDNEQFF.

This clone was found once. The V call is TRBV9, the J call TRBJ2-3; D uncertain. This CDR3 spans 12 amino acids. Germline CDR1 SGDLS, CDR2 YYNGEE. The V gene lost 3 bases and the J gene lost 2 bases, with 4 bases spanning the gap. The CDR3, as DNA: TGTGCCAGCAGCGCCAACACAGATACGCAGTATTTT. Its protein product is CASSANTDTQYF. Using reference TRBV9 and TRBJ2-3 for the parts outside the CDR3, the full variable domain is DSGVTQTPKHLITATGQRVTLRCSPRSGDLSVYWYQQSLDQGLQFLIQYYNGEERAKGNILERFSAQQFPDLHSELNLSSLELGDSALYFCASSANTDTQYFGPGTRLTVL.

The chain has TRBV28 and TRBJ1-4; tentative D call: TRBD1 (6 bases). Germline values: CDR1 MDHEN, CDR2 SYDVKM. Trimming removed 2 bases from V and 2 bases from J, with 15 bases in between. The CDR3 totals 17 residues. CDR3 sequence reads: CASSLPLGTGTNEKLFF. The CDR3 DNA is TGTGCCAGCAGTTTACCGCTGGGTACAGGGACTAATGAAAAACTGTTTTTT. Variable domain in full (rest from reference TRBV28 and TRBJ1-4): DVKVTQSSRYLVKRTGEKVFLECVQDMDHENMFWYRQDPGLGLRLIYFSYDVKMKEKGDIPEGYSVSREKKERFSLILESASTNQTSMYLCASSLPLGTGTNEKLFFGSGTQLSVL.

CDR3 DNA: TGCGCCAGCAGCCAAGATACATACAGGGGGGATCAGCCCCAGCATTTT. It specifies CASSQDTYRGDQPQHF. The V gene is TRBV4-3, the J gene TRBJ1-5, with 8 bases that match TRBD1. There are 16 residues in the CDR3. V dropped 0 bases and J dropped 5; count of bases not matched to a gene: 6. CDR1 and CDR2 (germline): LGHNA, YSLEER.

V gene TRBV21-1 combines with J gene TRBJ1-3; the table's D call of TRBD1 was not tested on the DNA. TRBV21-1 is shown as a pseudogene. This CDR3 has 16 amino acids. CDR3: CASRARDRVPGNTIYF. CDR3 bases: TGTGCCAGCAGGGCCCGGGACAGGGTACCTGGAAACACCATATATTTT.

The chain joins TRBV11-2 to TRBJ2-1; TRBD1 matches at 8 bases. J gave up 3 bases and V 5 bases, and 3 bases lay outside the gene matches. This CDR3 spans 14 amino acids. Looked up from germline, CDR1 is SGHAT and CDR2 is FQNNGV. The CDR3: CASSPGGVYNEQFF. CDR3 nucleotide sequence: TGTGCCAGCAGCCCAGGGGGCGTCTACAATGAGCAGTTCTTC.

The rearrangement uses TRBV7-9 and TRBJ2-7, with 10 bases fitting TRBD2. This CDR3 has 15 amino acids. The V gene end was trimmed by 1 base and the J gene end by 3 bases; junction bases not matched to a gene: 3. Germline V gene lookup returns CDR1 SEHNR and CDR2 FQNEAQ (reference sequence). The DNA for the CDR3 is TGTGCCAGCAGCTTAGTAGCGGGGGGCATCTACGAGCAGTACTTC. Translation: CASSLVAGGIYEQYF.

The chain is built from TRBV19 and TRBJ2-2; TRBD2 might be the D (6 bases). The germline V gene has CDR1 LNHDA and CDR2 SQIVND (reference sequence). Trimming took off 1 base at V and 6 bases at J, with 15 bases between the two ends. This CDR3 contains 16 residues. The CDR3 DNA reads as TGTGCCAGTAGTATAGTGGTTTTTGGGAGGCCCGGGGAGCTGTTTTTT. Amino acids: CASSIVVFGRPGELFF.